Presented here are 5 T cell receptor beta chains from one specimen sequenced in a study of T cell repertoires in cytomegalovirus infection (dated by TCRdb to between 2018 and 2021). Sequenced on an Illumina HiSeq 1500. TCRdb reworked the public reads: Q25 trimming with fastp, MiXCR clone assembly, productive beta chains retained. Entries are consolidated by CDR3 protein sequence, retaining the most common genes and DNA. The sample profile shows 650,000 to 900,000 distinct CDR3 sequences; 25% to 35% of them were found once. The top ten hold about 12% of the sample. This specimen's treatment or condition label, interpreted: in vitro stimulation with specific CMV peptide epitopes to enrich CMV-specific T cells. Their cognate antigens are unknown. Sequenced here: cultured CD8+ T cells from PBMCs, sampled from culture after CMV antigen stimulation. These receptors were taken from a human donor in good health (CMV status not recorded). Some clones in this sample may be carry-over from other donors' samples.

This clonotype appeared many times. The J gene is TRBJ2-7, the V gene TRBV7-8; D remains unclear. There are 11 residues in the CDR3. Trimming took 5 bases from V and 6 from J, leaving 8 bases between them. Germline V gives CDR1 SGHVS, CDR2 FQNEAQ. This chain's CDR3 is CASSQKAEQYV. CDR3 nucleotides: TGTGCCAGCAGCCAAAAGGCCGAGCAGTACGTC.

The chain links TRBV7-9 to TRBJ1-2; 7 nucleotides agree with TRBD1. Germline CDR1 SEHNR, CDR2 FQNEAQ (reference sequence). This CDR3 comprises 12 residues. Trimming cost V 5 bases and J 10 bases; bases outside gene matches: 7. CDR3 DNA sequence: TGTGCCAGCAGCGCCTGGGACAGAGCCTACACCTTC. It is translated as CASSAWDRAYTF.

The chain joins TRBV7-9 to TRBJ1-1; D call uncertain. Germline values: CDR1 SEHNR, CDR2 FQNEAQ (reference sequence). V was clipped by 1 base and J by 0 bases, with 9 bases between them. The CDR3 sequence is 15 residues long. The CDR3: CASSLGANMNTEAFF. DNA of the CDR3: TGTGCCAGCAGCTTAGGGGCGAACATGAACACTGAAGCTTTCTTT.

There are a few counts of this clonotype. This chain joins TRBV10-3 and TRBJ2-5; no firm D call. The CDR3 is made up of 14 amino acids. CDR1 is ENHRY and CDR2 is SYGVKD in the germline V gene. V lost 5 bases to trimming and J lost 1 base, with 11 bases between them. This CDR3 is CAISPDRFQETQYF. As DNA, the CDR3 is TGTGCCATCAGTCCGGACCGATTCCAAGAGACCCAGTACTTC.

The gene calls are TRBV7-9 and TRBJ1-4; TRBD1 agrees at 9 bases. The V segment lost 5 bases and the J segment 11 bases; nucleotides outside the gene matches: 12. Germline assignment: CDR1 SEHNR and CDR2 FQNEAQ (reference sequence). The CDR3 is 15 residues long. The CDR3 coding sequence is TGTGCCAGCAGCCCCCAGGACAGGGGTCGAGACAAACTGTTTTTT. Residues: CASSPQDRGRDKLFF.